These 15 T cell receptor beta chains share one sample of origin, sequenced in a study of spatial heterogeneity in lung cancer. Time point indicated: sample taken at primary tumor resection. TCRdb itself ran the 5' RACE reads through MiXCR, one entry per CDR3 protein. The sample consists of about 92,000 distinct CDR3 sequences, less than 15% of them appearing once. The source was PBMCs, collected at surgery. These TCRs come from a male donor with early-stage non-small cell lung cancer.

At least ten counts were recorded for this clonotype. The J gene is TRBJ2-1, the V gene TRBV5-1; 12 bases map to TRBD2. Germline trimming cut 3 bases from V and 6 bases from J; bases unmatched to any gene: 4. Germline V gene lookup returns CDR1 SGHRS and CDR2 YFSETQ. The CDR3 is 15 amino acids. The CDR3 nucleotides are TGCGCCAGCAGCTCGGGACTAGCGGGTTCCAATGAGCAGTTCTTC. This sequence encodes CASSSGLAGSNEQFF.

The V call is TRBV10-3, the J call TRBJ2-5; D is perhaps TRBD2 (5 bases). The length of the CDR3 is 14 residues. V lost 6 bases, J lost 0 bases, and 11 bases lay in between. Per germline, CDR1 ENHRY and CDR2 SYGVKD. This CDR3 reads CAIRSTDYQETQYF. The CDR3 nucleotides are TGTGCCATCAGATCGACGGACTACCAAGAGACCCAGTACTTC.

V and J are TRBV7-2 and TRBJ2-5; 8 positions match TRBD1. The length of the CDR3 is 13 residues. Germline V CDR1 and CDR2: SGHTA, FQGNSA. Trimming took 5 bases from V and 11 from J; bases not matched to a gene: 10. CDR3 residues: CASSASSGTGQYF. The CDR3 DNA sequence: TGTGCCAGCAGCGCATCATCCGGGACAGGACAGTACTTC.

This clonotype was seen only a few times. CDR3 sequence (DNA): TGCAGCGTTGATGTTCCGTTTGACTACAATGAGCAGTTCTTC. Encoded protein: CSVDVPFDYNEQFF. V gene TRBV29-1 combines with J gene TRBJ2-1; D is unclear. This CDR3 has 14 amino acids. Germline V gives CDR1 SQVTM, CDR2 ANQGSEA. V was trimmed by 3 bases and J by 3 bases, leaving 12 bases between them.

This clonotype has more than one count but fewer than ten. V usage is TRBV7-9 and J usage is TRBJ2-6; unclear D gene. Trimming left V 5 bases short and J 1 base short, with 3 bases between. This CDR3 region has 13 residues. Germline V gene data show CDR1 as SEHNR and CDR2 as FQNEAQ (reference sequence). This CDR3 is CASSKSGANVLTF. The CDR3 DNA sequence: TGTGCCAGCAGCAAGTCTGGGGCCAACGTCCTGACTTTC.

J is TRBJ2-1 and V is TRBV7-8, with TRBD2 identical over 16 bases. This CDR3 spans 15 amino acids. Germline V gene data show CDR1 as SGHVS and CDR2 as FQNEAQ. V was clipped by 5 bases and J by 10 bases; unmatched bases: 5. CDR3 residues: CASSPGLAGGREQFF. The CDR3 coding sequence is TGTGCCAGCAGCCCGGGACTAGCGGGAGGGAGGGAGCAGTTCTTC.

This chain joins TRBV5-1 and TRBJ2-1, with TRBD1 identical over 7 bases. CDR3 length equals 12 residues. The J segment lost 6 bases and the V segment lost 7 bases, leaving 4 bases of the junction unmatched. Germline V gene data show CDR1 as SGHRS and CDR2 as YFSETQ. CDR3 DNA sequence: TGCGCCAGCGGAACAGGGGTCAATGAGCAGTTCTTC. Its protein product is CASGTGVNEQFF.

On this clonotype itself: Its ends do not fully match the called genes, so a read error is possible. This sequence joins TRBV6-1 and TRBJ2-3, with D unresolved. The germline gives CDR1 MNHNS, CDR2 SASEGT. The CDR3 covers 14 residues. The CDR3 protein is CASLRGSSTDAQYF. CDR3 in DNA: TGTGCCAGCCTCCGAGGTTCGAGCACAGATGCGCAGTATTTT.

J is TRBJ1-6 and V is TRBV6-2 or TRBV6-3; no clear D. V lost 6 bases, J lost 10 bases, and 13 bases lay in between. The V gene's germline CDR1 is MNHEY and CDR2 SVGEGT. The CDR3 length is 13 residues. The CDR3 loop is CASSQGMASPLHF. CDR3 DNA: TGTGCCAGCAGCCAAGGGATGGCGTCACCCCTCCACTTT.

The CDR3 sequence: CASSQVWTAADVTEAFF. For the CDR3, the DNA is TGTGCCAGCAGCCAAGTTTGGACCGCAGCGGATGTCACTGAAGCTTTCTTT. The gene calls are TRBV3-1 and TRBJ1-1, with no clear D. Germline V gene data show CDR1 as LGHDT and CDR2 as YNNKEL (reference sequence). The V gene lost 1 base and the J gene lost 4 bases, with 19 bases spanning the gap. The CDR3 has 17 residues.

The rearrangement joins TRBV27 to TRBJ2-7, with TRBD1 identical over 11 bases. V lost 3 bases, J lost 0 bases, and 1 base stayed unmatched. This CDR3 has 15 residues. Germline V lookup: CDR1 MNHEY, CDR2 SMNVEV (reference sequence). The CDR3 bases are TGTGCCAGCAGTTTTGGGACAGGGGGCTCCTACGAGCAGTACTTC. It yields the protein CASSFGTGGSYEQYF.

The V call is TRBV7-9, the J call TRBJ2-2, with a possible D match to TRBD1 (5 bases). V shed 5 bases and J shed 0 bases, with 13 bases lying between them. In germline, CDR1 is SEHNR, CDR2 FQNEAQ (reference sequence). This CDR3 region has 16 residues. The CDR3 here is CASSPVQGPNTGELFF. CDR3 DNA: TGTGCCAGCAGCCCGGTCCAGGGTCCGAACACCGGGGAGCTGTTTTTT.

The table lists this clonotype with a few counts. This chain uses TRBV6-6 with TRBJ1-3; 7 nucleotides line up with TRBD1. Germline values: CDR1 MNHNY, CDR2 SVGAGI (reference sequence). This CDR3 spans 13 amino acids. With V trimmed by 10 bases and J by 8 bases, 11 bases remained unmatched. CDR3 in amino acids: CATRFAGGDTIYF. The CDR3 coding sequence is TGTGCCACCCGGTTCGCAGGGGGAGACACCATATATTTT.

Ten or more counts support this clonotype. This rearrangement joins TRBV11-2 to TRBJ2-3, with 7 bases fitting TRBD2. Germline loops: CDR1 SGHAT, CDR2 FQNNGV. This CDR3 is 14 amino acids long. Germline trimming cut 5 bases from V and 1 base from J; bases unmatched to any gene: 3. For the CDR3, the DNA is TGTGCCAGCAGCCACGCGGGAGGCACAGATACGCAGTATTTT. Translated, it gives CASSHAGGTDTQYF.

CDR3 DNA: TGTGCCAGCAGCCCACGACTAGCGGGAGACACAGATACGCAGTATTTT. Encoded protein: CASSPRLAGDTDTQYF. The rearrangement links TRBV11-2 to TRBJ2-3; 12 positions agree with TRBD2. Germline-derived CDR1 and CDR2 are SGHAT and FQNNGV. The CDR3 is 16 amino acids. V shed 5 bases, J shed 2 bases, and the junction held 5 bases outside the gene matches.